The entry that follows covers one T cell receptor beta chain sequence. Its antigen is not identified. Healthy bone marrow donors made up the donors. The primer mix had 60 Vbeta and 13 Jbeta primers. The authors' processing: Among the unique TCR beta chains that a later analysis counted, about 81 million in all, some 10 million were shared. Assay: immunoSEQ multiplex PCR; the TCRdb copy retains only in-frame clones and omits some. V and J calls and clone size are as listed in that table; D and trimming were resolved from the DNA. Of 90,000 to 150,000 clones in the sample, 63% are singletons; the top ten hold about 9%. The sample originates from a study of cytomegalovirus exposure and HLA in healthy donors. General study results and limits: An analysis done earlier found most TCR beta V segments productive about 87% or about 30% of the time. Trimming of TCR beta V- and J-genes showed a link, identified in a later analysis, to a missense DCLRE1C variant.

The sample comprised PBMCs. The sequence was collected from a man aged 40-49 years in good health and CMV-seropositive.

The CDR3 loop is CASRPDSRPSYEQYF. The CDR3 nucleotides read TGTGCCAGCAGACCCGACTCTCGGCCCTCCTACGAGCAGTACTTC. The chain carries TRBV2 and TRBJ2-7; D is unresolved. Germline CDR1 and CDR2: SNHLY and FYNNEI. V was trimmed by 6 bases and J by 0 bases, leaving 15 bases between them. This CDR3 has 15 amino acids.